Presented here are 8 T cell receptor beta chains from one specimen sequenced in a study of a mutant IDH1 vaccine in newly diagnosed glioma. Time point given: week 35, safety follow-up. Every vaccination contained 300 ug of the mutant IDH1 20-mer peptide and was paired with topical imiquimod. Generated by immunoSEQ multiplex PCR, the TCRdb table keeps only in-frame clones and is missing some. The table shows tens of thousands of clones, with around 81% occurring only once. Antigens of these TCRs are unknown. The sample consisted of PBMCs, taken from a glioma patient whose treatment included an IDH1 peptide vaccine. These receptors were taken from a woman in her forties with glioma. Some clones in this sample may be carry-over from other donors' samples.

The chain uses TRBV4-2 and TRBJ2-7; 8 bases fit TRBD2. The V segment lost 4 bases and the J segment 3 bases; nucleotides outside the gene matches: 11. In germline, CDR1 is LGHNA, CDR2 YNFKEQ. The CDR3 runs to 16 residues. In DNA, the CDR3 is TGTGCCAGCAGCCCTCTGAGCGGGGGAGATTTCTACGAGCAGTACTTC. Protein product: CASSPLSGGDFYEQYF.

V and J are TRBV28 and TRBJ1-1, with no clear D. V shed 6 bases and J shed 8 bases, with 10 bases lying between them. Germline-derived CDR1 and CDR2 are MDHEN and SYDVKM. This CDR3 is 11 amino acids long. The CDR3 spells CASRRGLEAFF. In DNA, the CDR3 is TGTGCCAGCAGGCGAGGTTTAGAAGCTTTCTTT.

This sequence joins TRBV9 and TRBJ2-5; 9 nucleotides align to TRBD2. Germline V CDR1 and CDR2: SGDLS, YYNGEE. With V trimmed by 0 bases and J by 4 bases, 7 bases remained unmatched. CDR3 size: 16 residues. The CDR3 region is CASSVVPTTSGETQYF. In nucleotides, the CDR3 is TGTGCCAGCAGCGTAGTCCCTACGACTAGCGGAGAGACCCAGTACTTC.

The rearrangement links TRBV7-2 to TRBJ2-1, with TRBD1 matching 8 bases. In germline, CDR1 is SGHTA, CDR2 FQGNSA. CDR3 length: 15 residues. V lost 2 bases, J lost 7 bases, and 7 bases stayed unmatched. In DNA, the CDR3 is TGTGCCAGCAGCTTACAGGGGGCAAGTAGAAATGAGCAGTTCTTC. Its translation: CASSLQGASRNEQFF.

The chain recombines TRBV7-2 with TRBJ1-6; tentative D call: TRBD1 (6 bases). The germline gives CDR1 SGHTA, CDR2 FQGNSA. With 2 bases removed from V and 7 bases from J, the gap between germline ends came to 12 bases. The CDR3 spans 15 residues. The DNA for the CDR3 is TGTGCCAGCAGCTTAATCGCAGGGGAAAATTCACCCCTCCACTTT. Translated, it gives CASSLIAGENSPLHF.

This clone was seen only once. This chain joins TRBV6-5 and TRBJ2-7, with D possibly TRBD1 on 6 matching bases. The V end was cut by 6 bases, the J end by 7 bases, with 19 bases between. The CDR3 runs to 14 residues. The germline V gene has CDR1 MNHEY and CDR2 SVGAGI. The CDR3 nucleotides read TGTGCCAGCAGCCCGTCGGGACACCTTGGAGAGCAGTACTTC. Translation: CASSPSGHLGEQYF.

The rearrangement uses TRBV15 and TRBJ1-1; no definite D call. Germline V lookup: CDR1 LNHNV, CDR2 YYDKDF (reference sequence). The V end was cut by 0 bases, the J end by 4 bases, with 6 bases between. The CDR3 runs 13 residues. The CDR3 nucleotides are TGTGCCACCAGCAGAGATCGGAGCACTGAAGCTTTCTTT. Translation: CATSRDRSTEAFF.

The chain uses TRBV28 and TRBJ2-5; 11 bases are shared with TRBD2. Unmatched junction bases numbered 6, after V lost 10 bases and J lost 2 bases. This CDR3 has 14 residues. Germline V gene lookup returns CDR1 MDHEN and CDR2 SYDVKM. The CDR3 DNA follows: TGTGCCATACGACTAGCGGGAAGTCAAGAGACCCAGTACTTC. It translates to CAIRLAGSQETQYF. The variable domain in full, completed from reference TRBV28 and TRBJ2-5, reads DVKVTQSSRYLVKRTGEKVFLECVQDMDHENMFWYRQDPGLGLRLIYFSYDVKMKEKGDIPEGYSVSREKKERFSLILESASTNQTSMYLCAIRLAGSQETQYFGPGTRLLVL.